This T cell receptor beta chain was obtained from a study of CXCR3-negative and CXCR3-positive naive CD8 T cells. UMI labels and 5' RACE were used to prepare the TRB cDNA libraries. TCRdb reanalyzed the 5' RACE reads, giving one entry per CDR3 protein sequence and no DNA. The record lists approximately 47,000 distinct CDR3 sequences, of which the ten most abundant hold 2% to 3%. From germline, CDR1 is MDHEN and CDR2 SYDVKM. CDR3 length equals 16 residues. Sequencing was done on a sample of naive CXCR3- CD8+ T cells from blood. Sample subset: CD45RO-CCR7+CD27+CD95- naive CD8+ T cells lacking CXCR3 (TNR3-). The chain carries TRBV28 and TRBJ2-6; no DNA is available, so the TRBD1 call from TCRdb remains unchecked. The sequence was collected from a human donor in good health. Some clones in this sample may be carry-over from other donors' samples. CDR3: CATLTDRGQGANVLTF.